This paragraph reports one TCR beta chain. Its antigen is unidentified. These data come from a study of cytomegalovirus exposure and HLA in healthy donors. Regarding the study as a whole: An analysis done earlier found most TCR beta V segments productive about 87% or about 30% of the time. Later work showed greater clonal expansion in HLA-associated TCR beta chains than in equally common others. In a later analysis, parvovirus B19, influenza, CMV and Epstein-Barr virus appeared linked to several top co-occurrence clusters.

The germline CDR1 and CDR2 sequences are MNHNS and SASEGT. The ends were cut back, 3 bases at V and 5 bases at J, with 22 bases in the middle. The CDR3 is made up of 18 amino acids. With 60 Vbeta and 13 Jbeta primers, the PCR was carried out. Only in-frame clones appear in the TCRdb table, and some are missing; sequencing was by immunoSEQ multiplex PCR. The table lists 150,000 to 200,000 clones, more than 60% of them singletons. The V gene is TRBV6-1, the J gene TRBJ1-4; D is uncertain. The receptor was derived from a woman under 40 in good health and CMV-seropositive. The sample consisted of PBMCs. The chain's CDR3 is CASSDCPSLLVDNEKLFF. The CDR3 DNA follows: TGTGCCAGCAGTGACTGTCCAAGTCTCCTAGTCGACAATGAAAAACTGTTTTTT.